This T cell receptor (beta chain) was sequenced during a study of T cell repertoires in cytomegalovirus infection. Study in general: Indications of both CMV infection and matching HLA type were provided by public TCR beta signatures. Study conclusions and caveats: Frequencies of public TCR beta families were cumulated, and this identified carriers of CMV plus the relevant HLA.

This CDR3 contains 13 residues. Trimming removed 5 bases from V and 1 base from J, with 8 bases in between. CDR1 is MDHEN and CDR2 is SYDVKM in the germline V gene. This clonotype occurred many times. The antigen remains undetermined. TCRdb independently ran MiXCR on the reads; one entry per CDR3 protein. The sample lists roughly 250,000 distinct CDR3 sequences, over 9% occurring once. This clonotype originated in a human donor in good health (CMV status not recorded). Some clones in this sample may be carry-over from other donors' samples. Sequenced sample: PBMCs. V usage is TRBV28 and J usage is TRBJ1-1; D gene uncertain. The DNA for the CDR3 is TGTGCCAGCAGTCCCTCGAAGAACACTGAAGCTTTCTTT. Its protein product is CASSPSKNTEAFF. The whole variable domain, filled in from reference TRBV28 and TRBJ1-1, reads DVKVTQSSRYLVKRTGEKVFLECVQDMDHENMFWYRQDPGLGLRLIYFSYDVKMKEKGDIPEGYSVSREKKERFSLILESASTNQTSMYLCASSPSKNTEAFFGQGTRLTVV.